The T cell receptor beta chain under discussion was sequenced for a study of T cell responses to AZD1222 COVID-19 vaccine. The germline V gene has CDR1 SGHTA and CDR2 FQGNSA. V lost 5 bases and J lost 2, with 17 bases in between. This CDR3 region has 16 residues. Clones were sequenced by immunoSEQ multiplex PCR, and TCRdb holds only the in-frame ones, with some missing. The table shows approximately 74,000 clones, with 86% occurring only once. The clonotype comes from an adult in good health. Sequencing was performed on peripheral blood, taken on day 0 of AZD1222 vaccination. The chain uses TRBV7-2 and TRBJ2-3; D gene ambiguous. CDR3 protein: CASSPLSIQLTDTQYF. Here the CDR3 DNA reads TGTGCCAGCAGCCCCTTGTCGATCCAACTCACAGATACGCAGTATTTT.